This T cell receptor beta chain was documented in a study of cytomegalovirus exposure and HLA in healthy donors. Findings and limits, study-wide: Earlier analysis looked at TCR beta V segments, and most were productive about 90% or about 30% of the time.

On this clone: The antigen is unknown.

The CDR3 runs to 13 residues. With V trimmed by 6 bases and J by 8 bases, 7 bases remained unmatched. CDR1 is MNHEY and CDR2 is SVGAGI in the germline V gene. Vbeta (60) and Jbeta (13) primers were used in the PCR. Using immunoSEQ multiplex PCR, the repertoire was profiled, and TCRdb retains in-frame clones only, with some absent. Of about 60,000 clones listed, about two thirds are singletons. The receptor was isolated from a woman aged 55 to 70 in good health and CMV-seropositive. The sample was PBMCs. V usage is TRBV6-5 and J usage is TRBJ1-2; 9 bases match TRBD1. The CDR3 DNA sequence: TGTGCCAGCAGGAAAACAGGGGGCTGGGGCTACACCTTC. The encoded protein is CASRKTGGWGYTF.